The rows below give T cell receptor beta chains drawn from one sample of a study of shared clonotypes between healthy human individuals. Libraries were prepared by immunoSEQ multiplex PCR; TCRdb keeps only in-frame clonotypes and omits some of them. The sample carries some 1.4 million clones, roughly 95% recorded once. Input material: naive CD4+ T cells sorted from blood. All receptors come from a man aged 30 to 39 in good health. The CDR3 runs from the conserved cysteine through the conserved F or W. Fields, in order: D gene, V gene, J gene, clone size, CDR3 DNA, CDR3 protein. A D gene is named only where the DNA matches it firmly. Some rows mark clone size as missing; the rest say once, few, many or name a class of expanded clone.

D gene: NA
V gene: TRBV9
J gene: TRBJ2-1
clone size: NA
CDR3 DNA: TGTGCCAGCAGCGCCGCCGTCGAGGTTCGACAGAACAATGAGCAGTTCTTC
CDR3 protein: CASSAAVEVRQNNEQFF

D gene: NA
V gene: TRBV6-6
J gene: TRBJ2-3
clone size: NA
CDR3 DNA: TGTGCCAGCAACGATCGCCGCACAGATACGCAGTATTTT
CDR3 protein: CASNDRRTDTQYF

D gene: NA
V gene: TRBV5-4
J gene: TRBJ2-7
clone size: few
CDR3 DNA: TGTGCCAGCAGCTTGCCCGGTGGCGAGCAGTACTTC
CDR3 protein: CASSLPGGEQYF

D gene: TRBD2
V gene: TRBV5-6
J gene: TRBJ2-5
clone size: NA
CDR3 DNA: TGTGCCAGCAGCTTCTTACTAGCGGGAGTTCAAGAGACCCAGTACTTC
CDR3 protein: CASSFLLAGVQETQYF

D gene: NA
V gene: TRBV10-3
J gene: TRBJ2-2
clone size: NA
CDR3 DNA: TGTGCCATCGGGACGGGGACTGAGAACACCGGGGAGCTGTTTTTT
CDR3 protein: CAIGTGTENTGELFF

D gene: NA
V gene: TRBV30
J gene: TRBJ1-5
clone size: NA
CDR3 DNA: TGTGCCTGGAGTGCATGGGACAATCAAAATAATCAGCCCCAGCATTTT
CDR3 protein: CAWSAWDNQNNQPQHF

D gene: NA
V gene: TRBV28
J gene: TRBJ2-2
clone size: once
CDR3 DNA: TGTGCCAGCAGTTCCCGGATCCATGTAGGGGAGCTGTTTTTT
CDR3 protein: CASSSRIHVGELFF

D gene: NA
V gene: TRBV28
J gene: TRBJ1-1
clone size: NA
CDR3 DNA: TGTGCCAGCAGTTTGTCCACAGCCATGAACACTGAAGCTTTCTTT
CDR3 protein: CASSLSTAMNTEAFF

D gene: NA
V gene: TRBV19
J gene: TRBJ1-5
clone size: NA
CDR3 DNA: TGTGCCAGTTCACCTCCCAGGGATTTGCCCCAGCATTTT
CDR3 protein: CASSPPRDLPQHF

D gene: NA
V gene: TRBV4-3
J gene: TRBJ2-7
clone size: NA
CDR3 DNA: TGCGCCAGCAGCCGAGGTACGGGGGGCGGTAGCTCCTACGAGCAGTACTTC
CDR3 protein: CASSRGTGGGSSYEQYF